This T cell receptor beta chain is drawn from a study of shared clonotypes between healthy human individuals. CDR1 is WNHNN, CDR2 SYGVQD, per germline (reference sequence). This CDR3 has 13 residues. V trimming: 10 bases; J trimming: 14 bases; junction bases outside the gene matches: 13. This clone was counted between two and nine times. Naive CD8 cells were CD45RO-negative, positively selected for CCR7, excluding terminally differentiated effector memory CD45RA+ cells. Method: immunoSEQ multiplex PCR; TCRdb's copy keeps in-frame clones and lacks some. The table has 1.5 million to 2.5 million clones, about 95% seen once.

The TCR was taken from a man aged 18 to 35 in good health. Sequenced input: naive CD8+ T cells sorted from blood. This chain links TRBV10-1 with TRBJ1-6; 8 bases agree with TRBD1. CDR3 DNA sequence: TGCGCCACCCGATACAGGGGGGGATCATCCCTCCACTTT. The encoded protein is CATRYRGGSSLHF.